The 27 T cell receptor beta chains given below trace back to one sample, sequenced in a study of regulatory T cells in long-lasting Graves disease. The sample's time point: newly diagnosed GD, antithyroid drugs for less than 3 months. After RNA was extracted from PBMCs, the TCR library was made from it. In building TCR beta libraries, iRepertoire HTBI primers were used together with Arm-PCR of CDR3 regions. MiXCR, applied by TCRdb to the multiplex PCR reads, yields one record per CDR3 protein. The repertoire holds about 450,000 distinct CDR3 sequences, about a sixth seen once, with about 11% in the top ten. These data were likewise used in another study, on T cells in Graves' hyperthyroidism and ophthalmopathy.

Sequences were derived from peripheral blood mononuclear cells (PBMCs), sampled at new diagnosis, from a patient treated with antithyroid drugs. These receptors all come from a young woman with Graves disease.

This sequence joins TRBV7-3 and TRBJ2-2; 13 nucleotides align to TRBD2. CDR1 is SGHTA and CDR2 is FQGTGA in the germline V gene. J lost 4 bases, V lost 4 bases, and 12 bases had no gene match. The CDR3 covers 19 residues. The CDR3 DNA follows: TGTGCCAGCAGCTCACCCGGACTAGCGGGAGTGAGTCGCACCGGGGAGCTGTTTTTT. Amino acids: CASSSPGLAGVSRTGELFF.

This clonotype appeared many times. The CDR3 DNA is TGTGCCAGCAGCCCGGTCGCCGTTGATACGCAGTATTTT. Protein sequence: CASSPVAVDTQYF. The chain joins TRBV28 to TRBJ2-3; D ambiguous. V dropped 6 bases and J dropped 6 bases, with 13 bases sitting between them. The CDR3 length is 13 residues. CDR1 is MDHEN and CDR2 is SYDVKM in the germline V gene. Based on the CDR3 plus reference TRBV28 and TRBJ2-3, the full variable domain is DVKVTQSSRYLVKRTGEKVFLECVQDMDHENMFWYRQDPGLGLRLIYFSYDVKMKEKGDIPEGYSVSREKKERFSLILESASTNQTSMYLCASSPVAVDTQYFGPGTRLTVL.

At least ten counts were recorded for this clonotype. The chain is built from TRBV27 and TRBJ2-7, with 7 positions matching TRBD2. CDR1 and CDR2 (germline): MNHEY, SMNVEV (reference sequence). Trimming at V came to 2 bases and at J to 6 bases, leaving 10 bases not matched to a gene. This CDR3 has 15 amino acids. The CDR3 is CASSLKYAGAREQYF. The CDR3 DNA reads as TGTGCCAGCAGTTTAAAATACGCGGGAGCTCGCGAGCAGTACTTC.

This clonotype was seen at least ten times. V usage is TRBV5-1 and J usage is TRBJ2-2, with 7 bases that match TRBD2. V lost 4 bases to trimming and J lost 5 bases; unmatched junction nucleotides: 17. There are 18 residues in the CDR3. CDR1 and CDR2 (germline): SGHRS, YFSETQ. CDR3 nucleotide sequence: TGCGCCAGCAGCCCGGAGCGACTAGCACTTTTGCGGACCGGGGAGCTGTTTTTT. This gives the protein CASSPERLALLRTGELFF.

Comment on this clonotype: A much larger clonotype is one base distant, so this may be a read error. Since no conserved phenylalanine or tryptophan closes the CDR3, a read error is the likely cause. This rearrangement joins TRBV5-1 to TRBJ2-2, with D possibly matching TRBD2 (5 bases). The ends were cut back, 4 bases at V and 5 bases at J, with 18 bases in the middle. The CDR3 is 16 amino acids. Germline lookup yields CDR1 SGHRS and CDR2 YFSETQ. CDR3 sequence reads: CASSPRASRGTGELFL. CDR3 sequence (DNA): TGCGCCAGCAGCCCGAGGGCCAGCCGGGGTACCGGGGAGCTGTTTCTT.

This clonotype was seen a handful of times. The chain combines TRBV7-2 with TRBJ2-1; 9 bases line up with TRBD2. The trim removed 5 bases at V and 14 bases at J, leaving 10 bases unmatched. Germline V gene sequence: CDR1 SGHTA, CDR2 FQGNSA. The CDR3 is made up of 13 amino acids. CDR3 nucleotide sequence: TGTGCCAGCAGCCCGGTCATAGCGGGAGAAGAGTTCTTC. Translating gives CASSPVIAGEEFF.

In its sample, this clonotype was seen many times. The chain joins TRBV10-3 to TRBJ2-1; possibly TRBD2 for D (5 bases). In germline, CDR1 is ENHRY, CDR2 SYGVKD. The V and J ends lost 0 bases and 5 bases respectively, with 17 bases between them. This CDR3 is built from 17 residues. The CDR3 region is CAISESMQAVGNNEQFF. The DNA of the CDR3 is TGTGCCATCAGTGAGTCGATGCAAGCGGTAGGGAACAATGAGCAGTTCTTC.

This clonotype was detected ten times or more. This rearrangement joins TRBV6-2 or TRBV6-3 to TRBJ2-3; TRBD2 is a possible D gene (7 bases). Trimming took off 6 bases at V and 4 bases at J, with 17 bases between the two ends. The CDR3 runs to 15 residues. From germline, CDR1 is MNHEY and CDR2 SVGEGT. In DNA, the CDR3 is TGTGCCAGCAGACAACGACTAGCAGGGGCAGATACGCAGTATTTT. Protein sequence: CASRQRLAGADTQYF.

The sample holds many counts of this clonotype. The chain has TRBV7-2 and TRBJ1-5; D remains unclear. CDR3 length: 17 residues. Germline values: CDR1 SGHTA, CDR2 FQGNSA. Trimming took 1 base from V and 0 from J, leaving 13 bases between them. The CDR3 DNA reads as TGTGCCAGCAGCTTAGACTATGGGATTTATAGCAATCAGCCCCAGCATTTT. Its protein product is CASSLDYGIYSNQPQHF.

The chain joins TRBV7-3 to TRBJ2-2; a weak D match, TRBD1 (6 bases). Germline V gene data show CDR1 as SGHTA and CDR2 as FQGTGA. The CDR3 extends over 15 amino acids. V was cut by 2 bases and J by 4 bases, with 11 bases left in between. The chain's CDR3 is CASSLLLGATGELFF. For the CDR3, the DNA is TGTGCCAGCAGCTTACTTTTGGGGGCCACCGGGGAGCTGTTTTTT.

The chain carries TRBV6-1 and TRBJ1-5; D gene uncertain. CDR3 size: 13 residues. V was pared by 6 bases and J by 4 bases, with 10 bases between. The V gene's germline CDR1 is MNHNS and CDR2 SASEGT. As DNA, the CDR3 is TGTGCCAGCAGCAGAGCTAAAAATCAGCCCCAGCATTTT. Protein product: CASSRAKNQPQHF.

This clonotype has ten or more counts. V gene TRBV28 combines with J gene TRBJ1-2, with D possibly being TRBD1 (5 bases). Germline V lookup: CDR1 MDHEN, CDR2 SYDVKM. The CDR3 contains 16 residues. The V gene lost 6 bases and the J gene lost 4 bases, with 21 bases spanning the gap. CDR3 sequence (DNA): TGTGCCAGCAGCCCACTCTCTACAGGCAAGGTCTATGGCTACACCTTC. This sequence encodes CASSPLSTGKVYGYTF.

In its sample, this clonotype was seen many times. The chain has TRBV27 and TRBJ2-3; 7 bases are shared with TRBD2. CDR1 and CDR2 from the germline V gene are MNHEY and SMNVEV (reference sequence). The CDR3 covers 15 residues. With 5 bases clipped from V and 0 bases from J, the junction kept 5 bases outside the gene matches. For the CDR3, the DNA is TGTGCCAGCAGTCCGTGGACTAGAAGCACAGATACGCAGTATTTT. This gives the protein CASSPWTRSTDTQYF.

In this sample, this clonotype turned up many times. The chain joins TRBV7-9 to TRBJ2-2; 8 positions match TRBD2. Germline V CDR1 and CDR2: SEHNR, FQNEAQ (reference sequence). The junction had 5 bases not matched to a gene; V was cut back by 1 base and J by 4 bases. The CDR3 is made up of 16 amino acids. CDR3 protein: CASSLGSGRGTGELFF. The CDR3 DNA reads TGTGCCAGCAGCTTAGGCAGCGGGAGAGGCACCGGGGAGCTGTTTTTT.

The table lists this clonotype with many counts. This chain joins TRBV27 and TRBJ1-4, with 9 nucleotides matching TRBD1. Germline trimming cut 3 bases from V and 10 bases from J; bases unmatched to any gene: 6. The CDR3 has 14 amino acids. Germline V lookup: CDR1 MNHEY, CDR2 SMNVEV (reference sequence). Here the CDR3 reads CASSFGTGSGKLFF. The CDR3 coding sequence is TGTGCCAGCAGTTTCGGGACAGGGTCGGGAAAACTGTTTTTT.

This chain uses TRBV5-1 with TRBJ2-2; TRBD2 agrees at 8 bases. This CDR3 contains 17 residues. CDR1 and CDR2 from the germline V gene are SGHRS and YFSETQ. The trim removed 4 bases at V and 0 bases at J, leaving 8 bases unmatched. Here the CDR3 reads CASSTISTSANTGELFF. DNA for the CDR3: TGCGCCAGCAGCACCATCTCGACTAGCGCGAACACCGGGGAGCTGTTTTTT.

This clonotype was picked up many times. V usage is TRBV28 and J usage is TRBJ2-7; D may match TRBD1 or TRBD2 (5 bases each). The V end was cut by 1 base, the J end by 5 bases, with 15 bases between. Germline CDR1 is MDHEN and CDR2 is SYDVKM. The CDR3 spans 15 residues. This CDR3 is CASSLSRNRGHEQYF. For the CDR3, the DNA is TGTGCCAGCAGTTTATCCCGGAACCGGGGCCACGAGCAGTACTTC.

This clonotype came up many times. The CDR3 nucleotides are TGTGCCAGCAGTCTCGGGACTAGCCATCGAGAGACCCAGTACTTC. It specifies CASSLGTSHRETQYF. This sequence joins TRBV28 and TRBJ2-5, with 9 bases aligning to TRBD2. CDR1 and CDR2 (germline): MDHEN, SYDVKM. The V and J ends lost 5 bases and 4 bases, in that order; junction bases with no gene match: 8. The CDR3 sequence is 15 residues long.

This clonotype occurred many times. The chain uses TRBV5-1 and TRBJ1-3; the D gene is possibly TRBD1 (6 bases). The CDR3 is 17 amino acids. Looked up from germline, CDR1 is SGHRS and CDR2 is YFSETQ. The V gene lost 0 bases and the J gene lost 2 bases, with 15 bases spanning the gap. For the CDR3, the DNA is TGCGCCAGCAGCTTGGGGGCCTACAGGGCTCCTGGAAACACCATATATTTT. Protein product: CASSLGAYRAPGNTIYF. The full variable domain, in which reference TRBV5-1 and TRBJ1-3 provide the parts outside the CDR3, is KAGVTQTPRYLIKTRGQQVTLSCSPISGHRSVSWYQQTPGQGLQFLFEYFSETQRNKGNFPGRFSGRQFSNSRSEMNVSTLELGDSALYLCASSLGAYRAPGNTIYFGEGSWLTVV.

The table lists this clonotype with a few counts. Since a much larger clone is just one base distant, this may be a read error. The chain is built from TRBV6-1 and TRBJ2-7; 11 bases are a match to TRBD1. The CDR3 spans 14 residues. Germline V gene lookup returns CDR1 MNHNS and CDR2 SASEGT. V lost 7 bases to trimming and J lost 6 bases; unmatched junction nucleotides: 8. The CDR3 reads CASNVGTGGAEQYF. In nucleotides, the CDR3 is TGTGCCAGCAACGTAGGGACAGGGGGGGCCGAGCAGTACTTC.

This clonotype was observed at least ten times. V and J are TRBV28 and TRBJ2-3; D is unresolved. The V gene lost 3 bases and the J gene lost 2 bases, with 6 bases spanning the gap. From germline, CDR1 is MDHEN and CDR2 SYDVKM. The CDR3 covers 13 residues. This CDR3 is CASSFPYTDTQYF. CDR3 in DNA: TGTGCCAGCAGTTTCCCCTACACAGATACGCAGTATTTT.

This clonotype was seen ten or more times. The V and J genes are TRBV27 and TRBJ2-3; 11 nucleotides align to TRBD2. This CDR3 spans 18 amino acids. CDR1 is MNHEY, CDR2 SMNVEV, per germline (reference sequence). Trimming took 11 bases from V and 1 from J; bases not matched to a gene: 17. DNA for the CDR3: TGTGCCTTACAAGAGGGAACTAGCGGGAGTCGTGGCACAGATACGCAGTATTTT. Encoded protein: CALQEGTSGSRGTDTQYF.

In its sample, this clonotype was seen many times. V and J are TRBV2 and TRBJ2-7; TRBD1 agrees at 9 bases. Germline loops: CDR1 SNHLY, CDR2 FYNNEI. The CDR3 contains 12 residues. J lost 4 bases, V lost 10 bases, and 5 bases had no gene match. The CDR3 sequence: CATRDREYEQYF. The CDR3 DNA follows: TGTGCCACCCGGGACAGGGAGTACGAGCAGTACTTC.

This clonotype was detected ten times or more. The chain links TRBV6-1 to TRBJ2-5; TRBD1 matches 10 bases. V shed 7 bases and J 7 bases; nucleotides not matched to a gene: 3. CDR3 length equals 12 residues. The germline gives CDR1 MNHNS, CDR2 SASEGT. This chain's CDR3 is CASKRTGGTQYF. The CDR3 DNA reads as TGTGCCAGCAAACGGACAGGGGGGACCCAGTACTTC.

V gene TRBV13 combines with J gene TRBJ1-2; no clear D. V shed 4 bases and J shed 2 bases, with 20 bases lying between them. This CDR3 is 17 amino acids long. The germline V gene encodes CDR1 PRHDT and CDR2 FYEKMQ (reference sequence). CDR3 in amino acids: CASSSPYRTDENYGYTF. CDR3 DNA sequence: TGTGCCAGCAGCTCCCCCTATCGGACCGATGAAAACTATGGCTACACCTTC.

This clonotype was counted a few times. The J gene is TRBJ2-1, the V gene TRBV10-3; TRBD1 aligns across 10 bases. The J segment lost 14 bases and the V segment lost 7 bases, leaving 17 bases of the junction unmatched. The germline V gene encodes CDR1 ENHRY and CDR2 SYGVKD. The CDR3 length is 15 residues. Here the CDR3 reads CAIKPSGTGAPRKFF. The CDR3 DNA is TGTGCCATCAAACCCTCCGGGACAGGGGCCCCACGGAAGTTCTTC.

This clonotype has at least ten counts. The V gene is TRBV11-2, the J gene TRBJ1-1; tentative D call: TRBD1 (5 bases). Germline V gene lookup returns CDR1 SGHAT and CDR2 FQNNGV. Trimming cost V 1 base and J 5 bases, with 14 bases left between them. The CDR3 spans 15 residues. This chain's CDR3 is CASSLGWRGRTEAFF. The CDR3 DNA reads as TGTGCCAGCAGCTTAGGTTGGAGGGGAAGGACTGAAGCTTTCTTT.